These 18 T cell receptor beta chains were all obtained from the same sample, sequenced in a study of blood T cell repertoires in COVID-19. Produced via immunoSEQ multiplex PCR; TCRdb's table is partial and in-frame only. The sample contains some 73,000 clones, approximately 86% of which appear only once. Source material: peripheral blood. The receptors derive from a man of 80 years or more with COVID-19, enrolled during active disease.

J is TRBJ1-1 and V is TRBV5-4; D gene uncertain. Trimming took off 0 bases at V and 1 base at J, with 7 bases between the two ends. This CDR3 spans 14 amino acids. CDR1 and CDR2 from the germline V gene are SGHNT and YYREEE (reference sequence). The CDR3 loop reads CASSLGAENTEAFF. CDR3 in DNA: TGTGCCAGCAGCTTGGGGGCTGAGAACACTGAAGCTTTCTTT.

This clone was detected a few times. The chain uses TRBV7-3 and TRBJ1-1; D is unresolved. V gave up 1 base and J gave up 4 bases, with 10 bases separating them. This CDR3 region has 14 residues. The germline V gene has CDR1 SGHTA and CDR2 FQGTGA. The CDR3 coding sequence is TGTGCCAGCAGCTTAAATACGGGAGGCACTGAAGCTTTCTTT. This codes for CASSLNTGGTEAFF.

J is TRBJ2-7 and V is TRBV6-2 or TRBV6-3; 13 positions match TRBD2. The CDR3 runs 18 residues. V was pared by 5 bases and J by 3 bases, with 13 bases of the junction left unmatched. Germline values: CDR1 MNHEY, CDR2 SVGEGT. DNA for the CDR3: TGTGCCAGCAGTCCCCTCCCGGGACTAGCGGGGTCGATCTACGAGCAGTACTTC. Translating it yields CASSPLPGLAGSIYEQYF.

The rearrangement uses TRBV2 and TRBJ1-1, with D perhaps TRBD1 (5 bases). Germline-derived CDR1 and CDR2 are SNHLY and FYNNEI. This CDR3 region has 15 residues. The ends were cut back, 2 bases at V and 1 base at J, with 11 bases in the middle. In DNA form, the CDR3 reads TGTGCCAGCAGTGAACCCCGGGGGACGAACACTGAAGCTTTCTTT. The encoded protein is CASSEPRGTNTEAFF.

V and J are TRBV3-1 (or the pseudogene TRBV3-2) and TRBJ1-4, with 9 bases lining up with TRBD1. V lost 3 bases to trimming and J lost 5 bases; unmatched junction nucleotides: 7. Germline values: CDR1 LGHDT, CDR2 YNNKEL (reference sequence). There are 16 residues in the CDR3. DNA for the CDR3: TGTGCCAGCAGCCATGGGACGGGACAGGGAAATGAAAAACTGTTTTTT. This sequence encodes CASSHGTGQGNEKLFF.

The chain carries TRBV27 and TRBJ2-2, with D possibly being TRBD2 (6 bases). With 3 bases removed from V and 6 bases from J, the gap between germline ends came to 14 bases. Looked up from germline, CDR1 is MNHEY and CDR2 is SMNVEV (reference sequence). There are 15 residues in the CDR3. The CDR3 DNA follows: TGTGCCAGCAGTTTTCTCGCGGGGTGGGCCGGGGAGCTGTTTTTT. This gives the protein CASSFLAGWAGELFF.

The chain links TRBV5-3 to TRBJ1-3, with D perhaps TRBD1 (6 bases). Being an ORF, TRBV5-3 has a function that is uncertain. The CDR3 spans 15 residues. The V gene lost 0 bases and the J gene lost 2 bases, with 9 bases spanning the gap. CDR3 DNA: TGTGCCAGAAGCTTGGTACAGGGAACTGGAAACACCATATATTTT. This translates into CARSLVQGTGNTIYF.

This chain uses TRBV7-9 with TRBJ2-2; 8 bases are shared with TRBD1. CDR1 SEHNR and CDR2 FQNEAQ come from the germline V gene (reference sequence). Trimming at V came to 3 bases and at J to 7 bases, leaving 7 bases not matched to a gene. The CDR3 sequence is 15 residues long. CDR3 in amino acids: CASSFETGARGELFF. CDR3 nucleotide sequence: TGTGCCAGCAGCTTCGAGACAGGGGCCCGCGGGGAGCTGTTTTTT. The entire variable domain, with the rest obtained from reference TRBV7-9 and TRBJ2-2, is as follows: DTGVSQNPRHKITKRGQNVTFRCDPISEHNRLYWYRQTLGQGPEFLTYFQNEAQLEKSRLLSDRFSAERPKGSFSTLEIQRTEQGDSAMYLCASSFETGARGELFFGEGSRLTVL.

This clone was picked up one time. The gene calls are TRBV6-5 and TRBJ1-1; 9 bases fit TRBD1. Trimming cost V 2 bases and J 5 bases; bases outside gene matches: 3. This CDR3 contains 14 residues. Looked up from germline, CDR1 is MNHEY and CDR2 is SVGAGI. The CDR3 region is CASSYTGGSTEAFF. CDR3 sequence (DNA): TGTGCCAGCAGTTACACAGGGGGCTCGACTGAAGCTTTCTTT.

Details on this clone: Different DNA sequences within this sample yield the same CDR3. This chain connects TRBV10-1 to TRBJ2-7; D is perhaps TRBD2 (6 bases). Germline CDR1 reads WNHNN; CDR2 reads SYGVQD (reference sequence). CDR3 size: 15 residues. With 8 bases removed from V and 2 bases from J, the gap between germline ends came to 19 bases. CDR3 sequence reads: CASVLEGQGTYEQYF. The CDR3 DNA follows: TGCGCCAGCGTGCTGGAGGGGCAGGGTACCTACGAGCAGTACTTC.

The chain combines TRBV13 with TRBJ1-2; TRBD1 matches at 8 bases. CDR3 length: 16 amino acids. Unmatched junction bases numbered 14, after V lost 4 bases and J lost 7 bases. From germline, CDR1 is PRHDT and CDR2 FYEKMQ (reference sequence). The CDR3 region has the DNA TGTGCCAGCAGCTCCCGATCTCCAGGGGGCGCCCTTGGCTACACCTTC. It translates to CASSSRSPGGALGYTF.

The chain recombines TRBV2 with TRBJ2-3; no firm D call. The CDR3 totals 14 residues. Trimming removed 6 bases at V and 2 bases at J, with 12 bases between. Germline V gene sequence: CDR1 SNHLY, CDR2 FYNNEI. This CDR3 reads CASRETRSTDTQYF. CDR3 in DNA: TGTGCCAGCAGAGAGACTCGGTCCACAGATACGCAGTATTTT.

Details on this clone: Additional DNA sequences in this sample encode the identical CDR3. V gene TRBV2 combines with J gene TRBJ1-6; perhaps TRBD1 as D (5 bases). V dropped 4 bases and J dropped 6 bases, with 10 bases sitting between them. CDR1 and CDR2 (germline): SNHLY, FYNNEI. The CDR3 is 14 amino acids. The CDR3 sequence: CASSVRQGNSPLHF. The CDR3 nucleotides are TGTGCCAGCAGTGTGCGCCAGGGTAATTCACCCCTCCACTTT.

This chain uses TRBV5-3 with TRBJ1-1; no reliable D call. TRBV5-3 belongs to the ORF category, with a function that is uncertain. The length of the CDR3 is 16 residues. Trimming shortened V by 6 bases and J by 7 bases, and 25 bases separated the two germline ends. The CDR3 DNA reads as TGTGCCAGAACTCACGTTCGTGGACTGACTGATTATGAAGCTTTCTTT. Residues: CARTHVRGLTDYEAFF.

The chain couples TRBV7-8 to TRBJ2-5, with 7 bases aligning to TRBD1. The CDR3 sequence is 14 residues long. The V and J ends lost 5 bases and 1 base, in that order; junction bases with no gene match: 4. Looked up from germline, CDR1 is SGHVS and CDR2 is FQNEAQ. The CDR3 nucleotides are TGTGCCAGCAGCAAGGACAGGACCCAAGAGACCCAGTACTTC. This encodes CASSKDRTQETQYF.

This sequence joins TRBV5-1 and TRBJ2-2, with D perhaps matching TRBD2 (7 bases). V was pared by 1 base and J by 7 bases, with 14 bases between. The CDR3 covers 15 residues. Germline V CDR1 and CDR2: SGHRS, YFSETQ. CDR3 loop: CASSLRGGELGELFF. CDR3 bases: TGCGCCAGCAGCTTGAGAGGGGGGGAGCTCGGGGAGCTGTTTTTT. The whole variable domain, filled in from reference TRBV5-1 and TRBJ2-2, reads KAGVTQTPRYLIKTRGQQVTLSCSPISGHRSVSWYQQTPGQGLQFLFEYFSETQRNKGNFPGRFSGRQFSNSRSEMNVSTLELGDSALYLCASSLRGGELGELFFGEGSRLTVL.

This clone was found once. The chain joins TRBV3-1 (or the pseudogene TRBV3-2) to TRBJ2-7; possibly TRBD2 for D (5 bases). The CDR3 has 13 amino acids. CDR1 is LGHDT, CDR2 YNNKEL, per germline (reference sequence). V gave up 4 bases and J gave up 3 bases, with 10 bases separating them. The CDR3, as DNA: TGTGCCAGCAGCCGGGTAGGAGGCTACGAGCAGTACTTC. It yields the protein CASSRVGGYEQYF.

The CDR3 protein is CAISERQQETQYF. The DNA of the CDR3 is TGTGCCATCAGTGAGCGACAGCAAGAGACCCAGTACTTC. The rearrangement uses TRBV10-3 and TRBJ2-5, with a tentative D call TRBD1 (5 bases). This CDR3 has 13 residues. Trimming took 2 bases from V and 2 from J, leaving 6 bases between them. Germline-derived CDR1 and CDR2 are ENHRY and SYGVKD.